The 2 T cell receptor beta chains below all came from one sample that was sequenced in a study of T-cell reconstitution after alpha-beta-depleted transplantation in children (dated by TCRdb to 2015 to 2016). Receptor amplification or capture employed PCR. Sequencing took place on an Illumina HiSeq 2500. TCR libraries were prepared with molecular barcoding, using unique molecular identifiers to normalize TCRbeta repertoire quantification. In-frame beta chains were kept once TCRdb had trimmed the public reads at Q25 with fastp and called clones with MiXCR. Each entry is one CDR3 protein sequence, shown with its most common DNA and genes. Within this sample are 350,000 to 500,000 distinct CDR3 sequences, with about 45% of them counted one time only. The ten most abundant clones make up about 30% of the sample. In light of the paper, this sample's treatment or condition label describes: allogeneic hematopoietic cell transplantation with graft depleted of TCRalphabeta T cells and CD19 B cells.

The sample here was PBMCs, taken before TCRalphabeta/CD19-depleted stem cell transplant. Receptors originate from a girl aged 2 to 10 with aplastic anemia, due to receive a stem cell transplant.

This chain's CDR3 is CASSLRRFNGELFF. CDR3 sequence (DNA): TGTGCCAGCAGCTTACGGCGGTTCAACGGGGAGCTGTTTTTT. This chain uses TRBV11-1 with TRBJ2-2; D unresolved. This CDR3 has 14 residues. The germline CDR1 and CDR2 sequences are SGHAT and FQDESV (reference sequence). The V and J ends lost 2 bases and 7 bases respectively, with 11 bases between them. Full variable domain (missing parts from reference TRBV11-1 and TRBJ2-2): EAEVAQSPRYKITEKSQAVAFWCDPISGHATLYWYRQILGQGPELLVQFQDESVVDDSQLPKDRFSAERLKGVDSTLKIQPAELGDSAMYLCASSLRRFNGELFFGEGSRLTVL.

This clonotype was found many times. The J gene is TRBJ1-5, the V gene TRBV18; D unresolved. The ends were cut back, 2 bases at V and 0 bases at J, with 8 bases in the middle. CDR3 length: 15 amino acids. From germline, CDR1 is KGHSH and CDR2 LQKENI. Here the CDR3 reads CASSPVAYSNQPQHF. The CDR3 DNA reads as TGTGCCAGCTCACCAGTGGCCTATAGCAATCAGCCCCAGCATTTT. Using reference TRBV18 and TRBJ1-5 for the parts outside the CDR3, the full variable domain is NAGVMQNPRHLVRRRGQEARLRCSPMKGHSHVYWYRQLPEEGLKFMVYLQKENIIDESGMPKERFSAEFPKEGPSILRIQQVVRGDSAAYFCASSPVAYSNQPQHFGDGTRLSIL.